One sample yielded the 27 T cell receptor beta chains listed below, sequenced in a study of glioma-infiltrating T cells. Amplification of TCR alpha and beta CDR3 regions from RNA used iRepertoire nested multiplex PCR. TCRdb fed the multiplex PCR reads into MiXCR, producing one record per CDR3 protein. The data contain about 140,000 distinct CDR3 sequences, 39% of them seen just once; the ten biggest clones take up roughly a fifth. The sequencing sample was made of glioma tissue, nonneoplastic brain tissue, or PBMCs (not recorded which). The receptor set was obtained from a human donor with low-grade glioma or glioblastoma, undergoing nonglioma brain surgery, or in good health (not recorded which).

This clonotype was picked up a small number of times. The chain has TRBV7-2 and TRBJ2-1; perhaps D is TRBD1 or TRBD2 (5 bases each). Germline lookup yields CDR1 SGHTA and CDR2 FQGNSA. CDR3 size: 15 residues. V shed 3 bases and J shed 6 bases, with 15 bases lying between them. CDR3 protein: CASSFNGAVVNEQFF. Written as DNA, the CDR3 is TGTGCCAGCAGCTTTAACGGGGCGGTGGTCAATGAGCAGTTCTTC.

The rearrangement joins TRBV27 to TRBJ1-2; perhaps TRBD1 as D (6 bases). The CDR3 runs to 11 residues. The germline V and J ends were trimmed by 10 bases and 10 bases, with 16 bases remaining between them. The germline gives CDR1 MNHEY, CDR2 SMNVEV (reference sequence). The CDR3 loop reads CATRGGRVYTF. The CDR3 coding sequence is TGTGCCACCAGAGGGGGGCGAGTCTACACCTTC.

The rearrangement uses TRBV6-1 and TRBJ2-1; no definite D call. The CDR3 sequence is 11 residues long. CDR1 and CDR2 (germline): MNHNS, SASEGT. Deletions cut 4 bases from V and 6 bases from J, with 4 bases between. CDR3 nucleotide sequence: TGTGCCAGCAGTGTACTCAATGAGCAGTTCTTC. This encodes CASSVLNEQFF.

The chain links TRBV7-2 to TRBJ2-1; the D is unclear. V lost 1 base and J 0 bases, leaving 10 bases between the germline ends. This CDR3 contains 16 residues. Germline V gene lookup returns CDR1 SGHTA and CDR2 FQGNSA. CDR3 amino acids: CASSLDRPSSYNEQFF. In DNA form, the CDR3 reads TGTGCCAGCAGCTTAGATAGGCCGAGCTCCTACAATGAGCAGTTCTTC.

The chain has TRBV28 and TRBJ1-5, with D hard to call. Per the germline V gene, CDR1 is MDHEN and CDR2 is SYDVKM. V lost 5 bases to trimming and J lost 6 bases, with 14 bases between them. CDR3 size: 14 residues. The CDR3 nucleotides read TGTGCCAGCAGTACCCTAGCCGACGTTCAGCCCCAGCATTTT. Encoded protein: CASSTLADVQPQHF.

J is TRBJ2-7 and V is TRBV20-1; D remains ambiguous. V was clipped by 6 bases and J by 7 bases, with 19 bases between them. Per the germline V gene, CDR1 is DFQATT and CDR2 is SNEGSKA (reference sequence). The CDR3 has 13 residues. The CDR3 DNA sequence: TGCAGTGCCCGACCCCCAGGTGGTGGTGAGCAGTACTTC. It is translated as CSARPPGGGEQYF.

The V and J genes are TRBV9 and TRBJ2-3; D is unresolved. Germline values: CDR1 SGDLS, CDR2 YYNGEE. The CDR3 has 12 amino acids. The V gene lost 2 bases and the J gene lost 3 bases, with 4 bases spanning the gap. The CDR3 loop reads CASSVLTDTQYF. The CDR3 DNA sequence: TGTGCCAGCAGCGTCCTGACAGATACGCAGTATTTT.

CDR3 protein: CASRPKKLGTWPHSNQPQHF. DNA for the CDR3: TGTGCCAGCAGACCCAAAAAGTTAGGGACATGGCCGCATAGCAATCAGCCCCAGCATTTT. The chain couples TRBV25-1 to TRBJ1-5; tentatively, D is TRBD1 (6 bases). Trimming cost V 6 bases and J 0 bases, with 27 bases left between them. CDR1 MGHDK and CDR2 SYGVNS come from the germline V gene. CDR3 length: 20 amino acids.

This clonotype occurred a few times. The chain carries TRBV28 and TRBJ1-5; 9 nucleotides agree with TRBD1. The V segment lost 3 bases and the J segment 7 bases; nucleotides outside the gene matches: 4. The length of the CDR3 is 14 residues. Germline V gene data show CDR1 as MDHEN and CDR2 as SYDVKM. The CDR3 nucleotides read TGTGCCAGCAGTTTTGGGACAGGGTTCCAGCCCCAGCATTTT. This gives the protein CASSFGTGFQPQHF. Looking up the rest from reference TRBV28 and TRBJ1-5 gives the full variable domain: DVKVTQSSRYLVKRTGEKVFLECVQDMDHENMFWYRQDPGLGLRLIYFSYDVKMKEKGDIPEGYSVSREKKERFSLILESASTNQTSMYLCASSFGTGFQPQHFGDGTRLSIL.

As concerns this clonotype: Since a much larger clone is just one base distant, this may be a read error. V and J are TRBV28 and TRBJ1-5, with 8 bases fitting TRBD1. Germline loops: CDR1 MDHEN, CDR2 SYDVKM. The CDR3 is 14 residues long. DNA of the CDR3: TGTACCAGCCGAGGGACAGGAAACAATCAGCCCCAGCATTTT. Translated, it gives CTSRGTGNNQPQHF.

This clonotype has more than one count but fewer than ten. The rearrangement uses TRBV6-1 and TRBJ1-2; 11 bases are a match to TRBD1. J was trimmed by 8 bases and V by 6 bases; bases with no gene match: 11. The germline V gene has CDR1 MNHNS and CDR2 SASEGT. This CDR3 contains 15 residues. This CDR3 is CASRFTGTGGKGYTF. As DNA, the CDR3 is TGTGCCAGCAGATTCACCGGGACAGGGGGAAAAGGCTACACCTTC.

The chain recombines TRBV6-1 with TRBJ1-1; 7 bases agree with TRBD1. This CDR3 has 11 residues. Germline CDR1 and CDR2: MNHNS and SASEGT. The ends lost 5 bases at V and 10 bases at J; junction bases unmatched: 4. CDR3 sequence: CASSKGQSAFF. The CDR3 region has the DNA TGTGCCAGCAGTAAGGGACAGTCAGCTTTCTTT.

This clonotype has more than one count but fewer than ten. V and J are TRBV25-1 and TRBJ2-5; the D is unclear. The CDR3 has 13 residues. The V end lost 2 bases, the J end lost 7 bases, and 11 bases lay between the germline ends. Germline V gene sequence: CDR1 MGHDK, CDR2 SYGVNS. For the CDR3, the DNA is TGTGCCAGCAGTGAAGATACCCCGGGGACCCAGTACTTC. It is translated as CASSEDTPGTQYF.

This chain links TRBV20-1 with TRBJ2-1, with D maybe TRBD2 (5 bases). Looked up from germline, CDR1 is DFQATT and CDR2 is SNEGSKA (reference sequence). The CDR3 covers 14 residues. The ends were cut back, 6 bases at V and 0 bases at J, with 12 bases in the middle. CDR3 loop: CSAQDAGSYNEQFF. The CDR3 DNA is TGCAGTGCGCAAGACGCGGGCTCCTACAATGAGCAGTTCTTC.

CDR3 loop: CASSLGSITANTEAFF. DNA of the CDR3: TGCGCCAGCAGCTTAGGATCGATTACAGCCAACACTGAAGCTTTCTTT. The chain couples TRBV4-3 to TRBJ1-1; the D is unclear. The germline V gene encodes CDR1 LGHNA and CDR2 YSLEER. Trimming took 5 bases from V and 2 from J, leaving 18 bases between them. The CDR3 has 16 residues.

This rearrangement joins TRBV20-1 to TRBJ2-1, with D unresolved. The CDR3 is 12 amino acids. Germline CDR1 reads DFQATT; CDR2 reads SNEGSKA (reference sequence). V dropped 1 base and J dropped 7 bases, with 8 bases sitting between them. Written as DNA, the CDR3 is TGCAGTGCTAGAGTGGTGGAGAATGAGCAGTTCTTC. Its translation is CSARVVENEQFF.

A few counts support this clonotype. The chain recombines TRBV20-1 with TRBJ2-3; D gene uncertain. CDR1 and CDR2 (germline): DFQATT, SNEGSKA (reference sequence). This CDR3 spans 15 amino acids. V dropped 4 bases and J dropped 4 bases, with 18 bases sitting between them. For the CDR3, the DNA is TGCAGTGCTATATCCCATATAGTATCCGCAGATACGCAGTATTTT. As protein: CSAISHIVSADTQYF.

CDR3 amino acids: CASSLTASHEQFF. CDR3 sequence (DNA): TGTGCCAGCAGCTTAACGGCAAGCCATGAGCAGTTCTTC. The chain has TRBV7-3 and TRBJ2-1, with no clear D. The germline V gene has CDR1 SGHTA and CDR2 FQGTGA. V was cut by 0 bases and J by 8 bases, with 8 bases left in between. CDR3 size: 13 residues.

This clonotype was counted only a few times. The chain employs TRBV15 and TRBJ1-2; no clear D. V was clipped by 0 bases and J by 5 bases, with 4 bases between them. The CDR3 is 12 amino acids. Germline-derived CDR1 and CDR2 are LNHNV and YYDKDF (reference sequence). The CDR3 DNA reads as TGTGCCACCAGCAGAGAGTATTATGGCTACACCTTC. Protein: CATSREYYGYTF.

This clonotype has just a few counts. This sequence joins TRBV20-1 and TRBJ2-7; no clear D. The V end lost 6 bases, the J end lost 6 bases, and 9 bases lay between the germline ends. CDR3 length equals 10 residues. Germline values: CDR1 DFQATT, CDR2 SNEGSKA (reference sequence). CDR3 coding DNA: TGCAGTGCCCCCTCGGGCGAGCAGTACTTC. The encoded protein is CSAPSGEQYF.

The genes are TRBV4-1 and TRBJ2-7; maybe TRBD2 (5 bases). Germline CDR1 reads MGHRA; CDR2 reads YSYEKL. The CDR3 has 14 residues. Trimming stripped 4 bases from V and 0 bases from J, with 10 bases between. For the CDR3, the DNA is TGCGCCAGCAGCCCTCGGACTGACTCCTACGAGCAGTACTTC. Its protein product is CASSPRTDSYEQYF.

About this clonotype: The conserved phenylalanine or tryptophan normally closing the CDR3 is absent here, so this likely arose from a read error. V usage is TRBV28 and J usage is TRBJ1-2; 8 nucleotides line up with TRBD1. Per the germline V gene, CDR1 is MDHEN and CDR2 is SYDVKM. Trimming at V came to 4 bases and at J to 6 bases, leaving 4 bases not matched to a gene. The CDR3 is 13 residues long. The CDR3 sequence is CASSYSTGDGYTL. The DNA for the CDR3 is TGTGCCAGCAGTTACTCGACAGGGGATGGCTACACCCTC.

The sample holds one count of this clonotype. The rearrangement joins TRBV14 to TRBJ2-1; D might be TRBD1 (6 bases). The CDR3 is made up of 12 amino acids. V dropped 3 bases and J dropped 10 bases, with 10 bases sitting between them. Germline-derived CDR1 and CDR2 are SGHDN and FVKESK. As DNA, the CDR3 is TGTGCCAGCAGCCAGAGGGGGAAAGAGCAGTTCTTC. Encoded protein: CASSQRGKEQFF.

This clonotype was picked up a small number of times. The chain carries TRBV12-3 or TRBV12-4 and TRBJ2-3; 11 bases are shared with TRBD2. The CDR3 is 16 amino acids. J lost 2 bases, V lost 3 bases, and 4 bases had no gene match. The CDR3 DNA sequence: TGTGCCAGCAGTTTCTCTAGCGGGGGGTACACAGATACGCAGTATTTT. This codes for CASSFSSGGYTDTQYF.

This clonotype was found a few times. V gene TRBV6-1 combines with J gene TRBJ1-2; D not certain. Germline V lookup: CDR1 MNHNS, CDR2 SASEGT. The CDR3 sequence is 12 residues long. Deletions cut 6 bases from V and 7 bases from J, with 12 bases between. The CDR3 DNA follows: TGTGCCAGCAGGTCGATGTTGACTGGCTACACCTTC. Its translation is CASRSMLTGYTF.

This clonotype was detected only once. This chain links TRBV30 with TRBJ2-2, with unresolved D. The CDR3 has 13 residues. Germline V gene sequence: CDR1 GTSNPN, CDR2 SVGIG (reference sequence). V shed 4 bases and J shed 6 bases, with 12 bases lying between them. The CDR3 nucleotides read TGTGCCTGGAACGACCGCCTGCCCGGGGAGCTGTTTTTT. Translating it yields CAWNDRLPGELFF. Full variable domain (outside the CDR3, taken from reference TRBV30 and TRBJ2-2): SQTIHQWPATLVQPVGSPLSLECTVEGTSNPNLYWYRQAAGRGLQLLFYSVGIGQISSEVPQNLSASRPQDRQFILSSKKLLLSDSGFYLCAWNDRLPGELFFGEGSRLTVL.

The genes are TRBV6-1 and TRBJ2-2, with D possibly TRBD1 on 5 matching bases. The CDR3 covers 14 residues. Germline CDR1 reads MNHNS; CDR2 reads SASEGT. The V end lost 6 bases, the J end lost 0 bases, and 8 bases lay between the germline ends. In nucleotides, the CDR3 is TGTGCCAGCAGCACGACAGCGAACACCGGGGAGCTGTTTTTT. It translates to CASSTTANTGELFF.